A selection of T cell receptor beta chains follows, all from one sample in a study of shared clonotypes between healthy human individuals. Produced via immunoSEQ multiplex PCR; TCRdb's table is partial and in-frame only. The sample includes a few million clones, approximately 95% of them seen just once. Sequenced material: naive CD4+ T cells from PBMCs. The receptor source for this set is a young man in good health. Some clones in this sample may be carry-over from other donors' samples. The CDR3 runs from the conserved cysteine through the conserved F or W. Each record gives: D gene, V gene, J gene, clone size, CDR3 protein, CDR3 DNA. D genes are given only for firm matches. Only some rows state a clone size, as once, few, many or a class for expanded clones.

D: TRBD2
V: TRBV7-2
J: TRBJ2-4
size: -
CDR3: CASSLGLAGNIQYF
DNA: TGTGCCAGCAGCTTGGGACTAGCCGGGAACATTCAGTACTTC

D: -
V: TRBV6-5
J: TRBJ2-5
size: once
CDR3: CASSVGGTQYF
DNA: TGTGCCAGCAGTGTCGGGGGGACCCAGTACTTC

D: -
V: TRBV28
J: TRBJ2-7
size: once
CDR3: CASGWKGSQYF
DNA: TGTGCCAGCGGATGGAAGGGCTCTCAGTACTTC

D: TRBD1
V: TRBV19
J: TRBJ1-5
size: -
CDR3: CASSPRTGALSNQPQHF
DNA: TGTGCCAGTAGTCCTCGAACAGGGGCCCTTAGCAATCAGCCCCAGCATTTT

D: -
V: TRBV30
J: TRBJ1-6
size: once
CDR3: CAWSDGNSPLHF
DNA: TGTGCCTGGAGTGATGGGAATTCACCCCTCCACTTT

D: TRBD2
V: TRBV6-6
J: TRBJ2-1
size: -
CDR3: CASRKATSGSYNEQFF
DNA: TGTGCCAGCAGAAAGGCAACTAGCGGGAGCTACAATGAGCAGTTCTTC

D: TRBD2
V: TRBV7-2
J: TRBJ2-1
size: -
CDR3: CASRWGLAGESHNEQFF
DNA: TGTGCCAGCCGCTGGGGACTAGCGGGAGAGTCTCACAATGAGCAGTTCTTC

D: TRBD1
V: TRBV9
J: TRBJ1-1
size: -
CDR3: CASSPSEEGAVGAFF
DNA: TGTGCCAGCAGCCCCTCGGAGGAGGGGGCTGTAGGAGCTTTCTTT

D: -
V: TRBV30
J: TRBJ1-1
size: -
CDR3: CAWSTLGRMNTEAFF
DNA: TGTGCCTGGAGTACCTTGGGCCGTATGAACACTGAAGCTTTCTTT

D: TRBD1
V: TRBV18
J: TRBJ2-5
size: -
CDR3: CASSPRERTGPQETQYF
DNA: TGTGCCAGCTCACCTCGCGAAAGGACAGGGCCACAAGAGACCCAGTACTTC

D: TRBD1
V: TRBV7-2
J: TRBJ2-7
size: -
CDR3: CASSDRDRYLYEQYF
DNA: TGTGCCAGCAGCGACAGGGACAGGTACCTCTACGAGCAGTACTTC

D: -
V: TRBV27
J: TRBJ1-2
size: -
CDR3: CASSTSRGVPNYGYTF
DNA: TGTGCCAGCAGTACCAGCCGCGGGGTGCCTAACTATGGCTACACCTTC

D: TRBD2
V: TRBV7-2
J: TRBJ2-7
size: -
CDR3: CASSLTSGRSHEQYF
DNA: TGTGCCAGCAGCTTGACTAGCGGGAGGAGCCACGAGCAGTACTTC

D: TRBD1
V: TRBV5-1
J: TRBJ1-2
size: -
CDR3: CASSPEGAPYGYTF
DNA: TGCGCCAGCAGCCCCGAGGGGGCACCCTATGGCTACACCTTC

D: TRBD1
V: TRBV15
J: TRBJ2-1
size: once
CDR3: CATSREGTGNNEQFF
DNA: TGTGCCACCAGCAGGGAAGGGACAGGAAACAATGAGCAGTTCTTC

D: TRBD1
V: TRBV5-4
J: TRBJ2-7
size: -
CDR3: CASSPTGDYEQYF
DNA: TGTGCCAGCAGCCCGACAGGGGACTACGAGCAGTACTTC

D: TRBD1
V: TRBV5-1
J: TRBJ2-1
size: -
CDR3: CASSSSGTGAYNEQFF
DNA: TGCGCCAGCAGCTCCTCCGGGACAGGGGCTTACAATGAGCAGTTCTTC

D: -
V: TRBV10-2
J: TRBJ2-7
size: -
CDR3: CASSESPDYEQYF
DNA: TGCGCCAGCAGTGAGTCCCCTGACTACGAGCAGTACTTC

D: TRBD1
V: TRBV6-5
J: TRBJ2-5
size: -
CDR3: CASSRQGVQETQYF
DNA: TGTGCCAGCAGCCGACAGGGGGTCCAAGAGACCCAGTACTTC

D: -
V: TRBV29-1
J: TRBJ2-1
size: -
CDR3: CSAHPGQVYNEQFF
DNA: TGCAGCGCCCACCCGGGCCAGGTTTACAATGAGCAGTTCTTC

D: TRBD1
V: TRBV28
J: TRBJ2-7
size: -
CDR3: CASSSRQGHEQYF
DNA: TGTGCCAGCAGTTCCAGACAGGGCCACGAGCAGTACTTC

D: -
V: TRBV5-1
J: TRBJ2-7
size: -
CDR3: CASSLTGYSYEQYF
DNA: TGCGCCAGCAGCTTGACAGGATACTCCTACGAGCAGTACTTC

D: -
V: TRBV6-6
J: TRBJ1-2
size: -
CDR3: CASSYSGQALYGYTF
DNA: TGTGCCAGCAGTTACTCGGGGCAGGCCCTCTATGGCTACACCTTC

D: -
V: TRBV5-5
J: TRBJ2-7
size: -
CDR3: CASSAGPSYEQYF
DNA: TGTGCCAGCAGCGCCGGTCCCAGCTACGAGCAGTACTTC

D: -
V: TRBV9
J: TRBJ2-7
size: -
CDR3: CASSVGAGFYEQYF
DNA: TGTGCCAGCAGCGTAGGGGCAGGGTTCTACGAGCAGTACTTC

D: -
V: TRBV9
J: TRBJ2-3
size: -
CDR3: CASSVAILKDTQYF
DNA: TGTGCCAGCAGCGTAGCTATACTCAAAGATACGCAGTATTTT

D: -
V: TRBV19
J: TRBJ1-2
size: -
CDR3: CASRNANYGYTF
DNA: TGTGCCAGTAGGAACGCTAACTATGGCTACACCTTC

D: -
V: TRBV18
J: TRBJ1-2
size: -
CDR3: CASSPNVQGGINGYTF
DNA: TGTGCCAGCTCACCAAATGTTCAGGGTGGAATTAATGGCTACACCTTC

D: -
V: TRBV5-1
J: TRBJ1-2
size: -
CDR3: CASSRDPPSLDGYTF
DNA: TGCGCCAGCAGCCGTGATCCTCCCTCCTTAGATGGCTACACCTTC